Shown below are 12 T cell receptor beta chains from a single sample sequenced in a study of cytomegalovirus exposure and HLA in healthy donors. The PCR was carried out with 60 Vbeta primers and 13 Jbeta primers. Repertoires were generated with immunoSEQ multiplex PCR, while TCRdb's copy carries only in-frame clones and drops some. The sample has about 200,000 clones; approximately 78% are singletons. Sequencing was carried out using PBMCs. These receptors all come from a woman aged 40-49 years in good health and CMV-seronegative.

This clone was seen more than once but under ten times. This chain uses TRBV2 with TRBJ1-2; 11 bases agree with TRBD1. CDR3 length: 17 amino acids. The ends lost 5 bases at V and 2 bases at J; junction bases unmatched: 10. The germline CDR1 and CDR2 sequences are SNHLY and FYNNEI. The DNA of the CDR3 is TGTGCCAGCAGTCTCCGGGACAGGGGGTCGAGAAACTATGGCTACACCTTC. Its translation is CASSLRDRGSRNYGYTF.

The genes are TRBV19 and TRBJ2-3; 10 bases line up with TRBD2. This CDR3 contains 15 residues. V shed 5 bases and J 1 base; nucleotides not matched to a gene: 3. Germline CDR1 and CDR2: LNHDA and SQIVND (reference sequence). CDR3 nucleotides: TGTGCCAGTAGTCCTCTAGCGGGAGGCACAGATACGCAGTATTTT. Translated: CASSPLAGGTDTQYF.

The J gene is TRBJ2-1, the V gene TRBV27, with TRBD1 as a possible D gene (6 bases). The V gene's germline CDR1 is MNHEY and CDR2 SMNVEV (reference sequence). The V end was cut by 5 bases, the J end by 12 bases, with 11 bases between. The CDR3 runs to 11 residues. The CDR3 loop reads CASSVRGMQFF. CDR3 sequence (DNA): TGTGCCAGCAGTGTGAGGGGGATGCAGTTCTTC.

The CDR3 here is CASKVGGTGAQYF. The DNA of the CDR3 is TGTGCCAGCAAAGTAGGGGGCACGGGGGCCCAGTACTTC. This rearrangement joins TRBV19 to TRBJ2-5; tentatively, D is TRBD1 (7 bases). Trimming removed 9 bases at V and 9 bases at J, with 20 bases between. This CDR3 contains 13 residues. CDR1 and CDR2 (germline): LNHDA, SQIVND (reference sequence).

The genes are TRBV18 and TRBJ1-2; weak D call: TRBD1 (6 bases). Germline assignment: CDR1 KGHSH and CDR2 LQKENI. The CDR3 has 12 amino acids. Trimming removed 3 bases from V and 7 bases from J, with 9 bases in between. The CDR3 is CASSPMTGGYTF. The DNA of the CDR3 is TGTGCCAGCTCACCGATGACAGGTGGCTACACCTTC.

The chain carries TRBV30 and TRBJ1-5; D is unclear. CDR1 and CDR2 from the germline V gene are GTSNPN and SVGIG (reference sequence). Trimming pared 1 base from V and 4 bases from J, leaving 11 bases between. The CDR3 runs 14 residues. The CDR3, as DNA: TGTGCCTGGAGTGGTGGACTAGAGAATCAGCCCCAGCATTTT. This sequence encodes CAWSGGLENQPQHF.

The chain is built from TRBV4-1 and TRBJ2-1; D remains ambiguous. The CDR3 contains 16 residues. Germline V lookup: CDR1 MGHRA, CDR2 YSYEKL. V was trimmed by 3 bases and J by 0 bases, leaving 12 bases between them. The DNA of the CDR3 is TGCGCCAGCAGCCACCTTGACATGGTCTCCTACAATGAGCAGTTCTTC. The encoded protein is CASSHLDMVSYNEQFF.

This chain joins TRBV30 and TRBJ2-7, with D tentatively TRBD2 (5 bases). Trimming left V 6 bases short and J 2 bases short, with 14 bases between. CDR3 length: 13 residues. Germline CDR1 reads GTSNPN; CDR2 reads SVGIG (reference sequence). CDR3 sequence reads: CACGGGVTYEQYF. DNA for the CDR3: TGTGCCTGTGGTGGAGGTGTTACCTACGAGCAGTACTTC.

The chain combines TRBV21-1 with TRBJ1-5. TRBV21-1 is a known pseudogene. The CDR3 consists of 12 residues. In DNA, the CDR3 is TGTGCCCATCGGTTTGTGTGTCTGCCCCAGCATTTT. The encoded protein is CAHRFVCLPQHF.

The chain combines TRBV11-2 with TRBJ2-6; 7 bases agree with TRBD2. V shed 5 bases and J 2 bases; nucleotides not matched to a gene: 6. The CDR3 covers 16 residues. Germline assignment: CDR1 SGHAT and CDR2 FQNNGV. The CDR3 nucleotides read TGTGCCAGCAGCCCCGTGGGAGGGGCTGGGGCCAACGTCCTGACTTTC. As protein: CASSPVGGAGANVLTF. Together with reference TRBV11-2 and TRBJ2-6, the CDR3 gives the full variable domain: EAGVAQSPRYKIIEKRQSVAFWCNPISGHATLYWYQQILGQGPKLLIQFQNNGVVDDSQLPKDRFSAERLKGVDSTLKIQPAKLEDSAVYLCASSPVGGAGANVLTFGAGSRLTVL.

This clone was picked up one time. The junction does not match germline at one end; this may be a read error. This sample also contains other DNA sequences that code for the same CDR3. The rearrangement links TRBV7-9 to TRBJ2-7; 10 bases are a match to TRBD1. The CDR3 consists of 14 residues. Germline V gene sequence: CDR1 SEHNR, CDR2 FQNEAQ (reference sequence). This CDR3 is CASSGRDRGPEQYF. The CDR3, as DNA: TGTGCCAGCAGCGGCCGGGACAGGGGACCCGAGCAGTACTTT.

This chain joins TRBV9 and TRBJ2-2; 9 bases agree with TRBD2. This CDR3 has 14 amino acids. The V gene end was trimmed by 6 bases and the J gene end by 7 bases; junction bases not matched to a gene: 7. Germline V CDR1 and CDR2: SGDLS, YYNGEE. CDR3 in DNA: TGTGCCAGCACTGCGACTAGCGGACTCGGGGAGCTGTTTTTT. Its translation is CASTATSGLGELFF.